This T cell receptor beta chain was sequenced in a study of blood T cell repertoires in COVID-19. Study information: T cells, B-cell-depleted T cells, or PBMCs provided the cDNA or gDNA that served as material.

The ends lost 6 bases at V and 10 bases at J; junction bases unmatched: 11. The CDR3 extends over 15 amino acids. Germline V lookup: CDR1 MNHNY, CDR2 SVGAGI (reference sequence). Original handling: Amplification from reference gene primers served as the basis for estimated nucleated cell counts. Sequencing used immunoSEQ multiplex PCR; TCRdb keeps in-frame clones, though not all of them. V and J calls and clone size are as listed in that table; D and trimming were resolved from the DNA. In the table there are roughly 150,000 clones, roughly 85% of which are singletons. The sample comprised peripheral blood. The source is a human donor in a cohort sampled during active COVID-19. The J gene is TRBJ1-6, the V gene TRBV6-6, with 8 nucleotides matching TRBD1. The CDR3 sequence is CASRDSTGVFSPLHF. The CDR3 region has the DNA TGTGCCAGCAGAGACTCGACAGGGGTTTTCTCACCCCTCCACTTT.